This TCR beta chain derives from a study of blood T cell repertoires in COVID-19. Per the original data handling: The assay estimated nucleated cells by amplifying reference gene primers. Only in-frame clones appear in the TCRdb table, and some are missing; sequencing was by immunoSEQ multiplex PCR. The V and J calls and clone size are taken from that table; D and trimming were inferred from the DNA. The sample consists of some 270,000 clones, 75% to 90% of them appearing once. The ends were cut back, 5 bases at V and 9 bases at J, with 14 bases in the middle. From germline, CDR1 is LNHDA and CDR2 SQIVND (reference sequence). The length of the CDR3 is 14 residues.

The sequence derives from a woman between 40 and 50 years old who had recovered from COVID-19. The V call is TRBV19, the J call TRBJ2-6; D gene ambiguous. Material for sequencing was PBMCs or T cells enriched from blood (not recorded which). The CDR3 reads CASSFRGRFNVLTF. CDR3 nucleotide sequence: TGTGCCAGTAGTTTCCGAGGCAGATTCAACGTCCTGACTTTC.